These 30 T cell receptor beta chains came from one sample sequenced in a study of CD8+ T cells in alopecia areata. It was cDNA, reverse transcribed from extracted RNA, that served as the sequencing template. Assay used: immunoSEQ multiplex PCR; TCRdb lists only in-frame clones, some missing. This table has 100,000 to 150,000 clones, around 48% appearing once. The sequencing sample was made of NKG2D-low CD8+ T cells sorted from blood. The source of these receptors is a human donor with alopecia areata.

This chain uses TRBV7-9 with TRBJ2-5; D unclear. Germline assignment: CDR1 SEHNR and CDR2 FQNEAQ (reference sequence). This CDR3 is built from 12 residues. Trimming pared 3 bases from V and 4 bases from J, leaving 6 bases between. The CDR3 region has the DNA TGTGCCAGCAGCTTTGAAACAGAGACCCAGTACTTC. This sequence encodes CASSFETETQYF.

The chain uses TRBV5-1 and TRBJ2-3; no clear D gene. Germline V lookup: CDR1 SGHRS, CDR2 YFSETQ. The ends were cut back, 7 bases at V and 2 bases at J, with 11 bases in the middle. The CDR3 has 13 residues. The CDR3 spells CASLNDLTDTQYF. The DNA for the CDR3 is TGCGCCAGCCTCAACGACCTCACAGATACGCAGTATTTT.

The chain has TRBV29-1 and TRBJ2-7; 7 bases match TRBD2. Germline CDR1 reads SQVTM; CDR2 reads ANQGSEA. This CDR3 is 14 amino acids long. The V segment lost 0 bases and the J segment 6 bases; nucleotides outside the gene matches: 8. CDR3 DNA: TGCAGCGTTGAAGACACGGGTACGGGGGGCGAGCAGTACTTC. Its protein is CSVEDTGTGGEQYF.

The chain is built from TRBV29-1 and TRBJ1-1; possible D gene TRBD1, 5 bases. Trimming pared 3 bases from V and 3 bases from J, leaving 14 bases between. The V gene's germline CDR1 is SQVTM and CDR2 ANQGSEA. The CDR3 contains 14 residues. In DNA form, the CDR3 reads TGCAGCGTTGACTCGGGGGAGGCCGACACTGAAGCTTTCTTT. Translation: CSVDSGEADTEAFF. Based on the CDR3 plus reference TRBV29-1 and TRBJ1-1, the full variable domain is SAVISQKPSRDICQRGTSLTIQCQVDSQVTMMFWYRQQPGQSLTLIATANQGSEATYESGFVIDKFPISRPNLTFSTLTVSNMSPEDSSIYLCSVDSGEADTEAFFGQGTRLTVV.

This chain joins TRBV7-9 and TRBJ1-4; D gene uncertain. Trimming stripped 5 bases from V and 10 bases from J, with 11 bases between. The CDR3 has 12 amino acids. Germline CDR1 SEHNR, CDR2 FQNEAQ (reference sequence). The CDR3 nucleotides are TGTGCCAGCAGCCACCAGGAAGCAAAACTGTTTTTT. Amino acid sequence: CASSHQEAKLFF. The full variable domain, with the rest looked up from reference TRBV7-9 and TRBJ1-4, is DTGVSQNPRHKITKRGQNVTFRCDPISEHNRLYWYRQTLGQGPEFLTYFQNEAQLEKSRLLSDRFSAERPKGSFSTLEIQRTEQGDSAMYLCASSHQEAKLFFGSGTQLSVL.

The CDR3 loop is CASSHDREVSPLHF. Here the CDR3 DNA reads TGTGCCAGCAGCCACGACAGGGAGGTTTCACCCCTCCACTTT. The genes are TRBV9 and TRBJ1-6, with 7 bases lining up with TRBD1. Germline-derived CDR1 and CDR2 are SGDLS and YYNGEE. V dropped 4 bases and J dropped 9; count of bases not matched to a gene: 7. This CDR3 spans 14 amino acids.

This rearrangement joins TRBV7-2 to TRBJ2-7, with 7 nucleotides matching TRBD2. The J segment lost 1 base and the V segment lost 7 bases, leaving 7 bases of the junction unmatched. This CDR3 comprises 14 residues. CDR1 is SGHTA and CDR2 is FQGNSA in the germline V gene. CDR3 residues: CASKWGRGSYEQYF. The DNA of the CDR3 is TGTGCCAGCAAGTGGGGGAGGGGATCCTACGAGCAGTACTTC.

The CDR3 DNA reads as TGTGCCAGCAGTTTAGGTAGCGGGGGCCGGAGCACAGATACGCAGTATTTT. Translation: CASSLGSGGRSTDTQYF. This chain connects TRBV28 to TRBJ2-3, with 9 bases identical to TRBD2. V trimming: 2 bases; J trimming: 0 bases; junction bases outside the gene matches: 6. Germline CDR1 and CDR2: MDHEN and SYDVKM. The CDR3 contains 17 residues.

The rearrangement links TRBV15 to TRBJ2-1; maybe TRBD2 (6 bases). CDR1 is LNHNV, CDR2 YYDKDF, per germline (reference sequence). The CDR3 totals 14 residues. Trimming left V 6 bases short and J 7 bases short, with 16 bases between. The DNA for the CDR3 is TGTGCCACCAGAAGTCCCGCCGCGGGGAATGAGCAGTTCTTC. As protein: CATRSPAAGNEQFF.

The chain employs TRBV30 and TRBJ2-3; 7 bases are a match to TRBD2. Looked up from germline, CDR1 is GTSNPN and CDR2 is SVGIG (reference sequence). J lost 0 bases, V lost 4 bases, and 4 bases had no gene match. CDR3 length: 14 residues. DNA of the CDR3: TGTGCCTGGATCCGACTAGCCAGCACAGATACGCAGTATTTT. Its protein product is CAWIRLASTDTQYF.

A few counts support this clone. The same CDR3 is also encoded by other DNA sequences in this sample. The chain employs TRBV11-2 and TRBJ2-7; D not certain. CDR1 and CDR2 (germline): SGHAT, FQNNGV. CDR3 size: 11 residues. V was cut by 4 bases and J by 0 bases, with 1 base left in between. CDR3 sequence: CASSYSYEQYF. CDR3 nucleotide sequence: TGTGCCAGCAGCTACTCCTACGAGCAGTACTTC.

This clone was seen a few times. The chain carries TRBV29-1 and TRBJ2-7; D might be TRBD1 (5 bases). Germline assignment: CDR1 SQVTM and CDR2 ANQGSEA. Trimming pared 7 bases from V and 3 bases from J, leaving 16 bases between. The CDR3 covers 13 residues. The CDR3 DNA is TGCAGCGCTTTCGACAGCACCTTCTACGAGCAGTACTTC. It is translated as CSAFDSTFYEQYF.

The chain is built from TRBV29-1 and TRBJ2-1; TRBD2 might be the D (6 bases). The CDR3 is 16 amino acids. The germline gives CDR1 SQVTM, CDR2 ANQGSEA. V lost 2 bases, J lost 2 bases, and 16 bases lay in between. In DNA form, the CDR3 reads TGCAGCGTTGAATTCCCAGGGAGACTAGCCTACAATGAGCAGTTCTTC. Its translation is CSVEFPGRLAYNEQFF.

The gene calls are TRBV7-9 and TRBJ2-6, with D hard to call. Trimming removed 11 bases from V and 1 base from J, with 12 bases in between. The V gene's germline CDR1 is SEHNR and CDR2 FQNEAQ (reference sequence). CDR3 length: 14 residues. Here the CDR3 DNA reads TGTGCCGGCCGTGAAGGTTCTGGGGCCAACGTCCTGACTTTC. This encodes CAGREGSGANVLTF.

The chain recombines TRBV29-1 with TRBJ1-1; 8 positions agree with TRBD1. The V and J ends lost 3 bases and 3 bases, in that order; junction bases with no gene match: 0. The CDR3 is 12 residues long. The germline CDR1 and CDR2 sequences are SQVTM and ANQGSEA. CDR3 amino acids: CSVETGDTEAFF. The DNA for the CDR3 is TGCAGCGTTGAGACAGGGGACACTGAAGCTTTCTTT.

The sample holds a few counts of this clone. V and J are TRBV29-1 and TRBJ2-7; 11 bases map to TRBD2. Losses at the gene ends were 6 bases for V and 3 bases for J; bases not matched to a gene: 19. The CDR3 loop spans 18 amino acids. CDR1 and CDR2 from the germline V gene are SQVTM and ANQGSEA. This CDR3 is CSVDGTGSLAGGNYEQYF. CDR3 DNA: TGCAGCGTGGACGGGACAGGGTCGCTAGCGGGAGGTAACTACGAGCAGTACTTC.

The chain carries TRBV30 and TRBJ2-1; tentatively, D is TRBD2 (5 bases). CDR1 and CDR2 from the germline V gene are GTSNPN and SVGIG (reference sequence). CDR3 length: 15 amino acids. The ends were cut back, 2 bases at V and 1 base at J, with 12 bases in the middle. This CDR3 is CAWSQGAESYNEQFF. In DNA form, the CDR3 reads TGTGCCTGGAGTCAAGGAGCGGAATCCTACAATGAGCAGTTCTTC.

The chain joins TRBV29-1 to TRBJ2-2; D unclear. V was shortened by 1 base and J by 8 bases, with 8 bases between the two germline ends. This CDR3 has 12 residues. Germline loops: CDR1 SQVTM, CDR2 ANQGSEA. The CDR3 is CSVEGTSGELFF. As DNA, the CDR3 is TGCAGCGTTGAAGGGACGTCGGGGGAGCTGTTTTTT.

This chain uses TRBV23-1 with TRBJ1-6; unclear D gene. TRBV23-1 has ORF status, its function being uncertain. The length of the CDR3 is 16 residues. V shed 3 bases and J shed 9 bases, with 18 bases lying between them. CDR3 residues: CASSHPEDQASSPLHF. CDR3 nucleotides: TGCGCCAGCAGTCACCCCGAGGACCAGGCAAGTTCACCCCTCCACTTT.

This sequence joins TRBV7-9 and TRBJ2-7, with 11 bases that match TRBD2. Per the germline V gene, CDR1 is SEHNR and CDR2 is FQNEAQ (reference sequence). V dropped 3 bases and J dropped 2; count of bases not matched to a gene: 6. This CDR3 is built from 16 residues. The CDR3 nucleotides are TGTGCCAGCAGCTTTCCGACTAGCGGGGACCCCTACGAGCAGTACTTC. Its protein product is CASSFPTSGDPYEQYF. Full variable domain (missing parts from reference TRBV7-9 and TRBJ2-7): DTGVSQNPRHKITKRGQNVTFRCDPISEHNRLYWYRQTLGQGPEFLTYFQNEAQLEKSRLLSDRFSAERPKGSFSTLEIQRTEQGDSAMYLCASSFPTSGDPYEQYFGPGTRLTVT.

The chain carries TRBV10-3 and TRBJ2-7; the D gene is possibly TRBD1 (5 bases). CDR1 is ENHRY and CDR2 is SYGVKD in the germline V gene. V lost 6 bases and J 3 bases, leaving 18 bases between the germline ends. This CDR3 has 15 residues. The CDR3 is CAISDFQDSDYEQYF. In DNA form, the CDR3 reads TGTGCCATCAGCGATTTCCAAGACAGCGACTACGAGCAGTACTTC.

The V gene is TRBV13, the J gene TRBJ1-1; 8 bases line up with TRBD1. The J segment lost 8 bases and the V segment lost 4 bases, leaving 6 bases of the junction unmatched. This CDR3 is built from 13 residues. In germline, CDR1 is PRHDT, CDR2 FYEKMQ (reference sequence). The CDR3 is CASSSLDRVEAFF. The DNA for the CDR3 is TGTGCCAGCAGCTCCCTGGACAGGGTCGAAGCTTTCTTT.

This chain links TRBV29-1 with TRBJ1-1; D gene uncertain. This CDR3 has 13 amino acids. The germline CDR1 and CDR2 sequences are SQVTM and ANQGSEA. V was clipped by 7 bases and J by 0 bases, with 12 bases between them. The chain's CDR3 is CSAPSNMNTEAFF. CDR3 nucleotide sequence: TGCAGCGCCCCCAGTAACATGAACACTGAAGCTTTCTTT.

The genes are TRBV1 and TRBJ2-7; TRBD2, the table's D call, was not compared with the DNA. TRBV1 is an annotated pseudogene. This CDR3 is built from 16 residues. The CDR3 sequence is CTSSQDRTPVPNEQYF. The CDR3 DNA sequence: TGCACCAGCAGCCAAGATCGAACCCCCGTTCCTAACGAGCAGTACTTC.

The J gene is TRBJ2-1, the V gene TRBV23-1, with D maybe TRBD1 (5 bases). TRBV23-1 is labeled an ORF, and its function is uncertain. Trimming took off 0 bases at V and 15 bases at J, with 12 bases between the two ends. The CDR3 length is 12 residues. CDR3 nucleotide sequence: TGCGCCAGCAGTCAATCCCCCAGGGATCGGTTCTTC. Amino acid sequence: CASSQSPRDRFF.

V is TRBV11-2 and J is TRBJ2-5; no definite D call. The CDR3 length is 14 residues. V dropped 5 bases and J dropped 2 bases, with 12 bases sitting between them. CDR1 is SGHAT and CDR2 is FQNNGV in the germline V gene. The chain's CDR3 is CASSPRAPQETQYF. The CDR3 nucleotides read TGTGCCAGCAGCCCTAGGGCCCCACAAGAGACCCAGTACTTC. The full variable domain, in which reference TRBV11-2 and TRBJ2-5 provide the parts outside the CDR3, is EAGVAQSPRYKIIEKRQSVAFWCNPISGHATLYWYQQILGQGPKLLIQFQNNGVVDDSQLPKDRFSAERLKGVDSTLKIQPAKLEDSAVYLCASSPRAPQETQYFGPGTRLLVL.

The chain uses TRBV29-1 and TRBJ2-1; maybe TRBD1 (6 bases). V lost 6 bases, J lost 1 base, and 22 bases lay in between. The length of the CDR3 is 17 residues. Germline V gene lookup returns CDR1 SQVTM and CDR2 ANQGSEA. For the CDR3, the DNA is TGCAGCGTGAATGGGTTTACAGGGTTTGAATCCTACAATGAGCAGTTCTTC. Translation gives CSVNGFTGFESYNEQFF.

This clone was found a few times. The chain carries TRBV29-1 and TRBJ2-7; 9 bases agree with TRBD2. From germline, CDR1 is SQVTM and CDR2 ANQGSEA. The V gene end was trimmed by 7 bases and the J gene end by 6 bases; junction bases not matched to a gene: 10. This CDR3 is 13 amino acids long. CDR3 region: CSGTGTSLGEQYF. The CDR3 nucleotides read TGCAGCGGCACCGGGACTAGCTTAGGCGAGCAGTACTTC.

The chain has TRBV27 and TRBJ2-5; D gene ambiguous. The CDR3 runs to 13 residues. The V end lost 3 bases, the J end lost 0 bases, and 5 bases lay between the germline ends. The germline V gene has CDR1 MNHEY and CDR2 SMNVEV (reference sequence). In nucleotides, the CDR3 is TGTGCCAGCAGTTTGAAGTACCAAGAGACCCAGTACTTC. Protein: CASSLKYQETQYF.

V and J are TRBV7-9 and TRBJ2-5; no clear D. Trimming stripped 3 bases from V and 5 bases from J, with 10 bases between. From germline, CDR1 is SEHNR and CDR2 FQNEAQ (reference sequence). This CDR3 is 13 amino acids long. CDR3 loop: CASSFPPGETQYF. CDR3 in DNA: TGTGCCAGCAGCTTCCCCCCCGGGGAGACCCAGTACTTC.